This TCR beta chain comes out of a study of T-cell memory formation after mild COVID-19. TCRalpha and TCRbeta libraries used 5'RACE with constant-segment primers and UMIs. A single record per CDR3 protein comes from TCRdb applying MiXCR to the 5' RACE reads. The data show about 400,000 distinct CDR3 sequences, about 22% seen once. Sequencing was done on a sample of PBMCs or a T cell subset sorted from them (not recorded which). The sequence derives from an adult woman who had mild COVID-19 (a few samples of this study predate the infection). Cell type and time point are not known.

The CDR3, as DNA: TGTGCCAGCAGTGAAGCGGCCGGAGAATCTGGAAACACCATATATTTT. Encoded protein: CASSEAAGESGNTIYF. The chain recombines TRBV6-1 with TRBJ1-3; D is unresolved. The length of the CDR3 is 16 residues. V was cut by 0 bases and J by 1 base, with 10 bases left in between. The V gene's germline CDR1 is MNHNS and CDR2 SASEGT.